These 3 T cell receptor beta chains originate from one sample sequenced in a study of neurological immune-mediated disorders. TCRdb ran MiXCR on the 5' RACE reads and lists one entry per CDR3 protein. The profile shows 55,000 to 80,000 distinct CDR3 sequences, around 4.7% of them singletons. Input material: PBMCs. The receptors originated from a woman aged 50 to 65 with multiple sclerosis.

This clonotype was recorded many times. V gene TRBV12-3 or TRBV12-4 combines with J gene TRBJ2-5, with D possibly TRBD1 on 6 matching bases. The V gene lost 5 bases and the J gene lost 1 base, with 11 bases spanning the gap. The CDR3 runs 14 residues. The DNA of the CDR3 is TGTGCCAGCAGTCCAAGGACAGTCCAAGAGACCCAGTACTTC. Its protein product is CASSPRTVQETQYF.

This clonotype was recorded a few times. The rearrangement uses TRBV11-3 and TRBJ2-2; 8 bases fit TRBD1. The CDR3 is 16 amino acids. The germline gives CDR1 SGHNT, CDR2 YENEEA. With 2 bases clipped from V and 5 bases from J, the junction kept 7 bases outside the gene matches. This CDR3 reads CASSLIETGDTGELFF. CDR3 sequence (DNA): TGTGCCAGCAGCTTAATCGAGACAGGGGATACCGGGGAGCTGTTTTTT.

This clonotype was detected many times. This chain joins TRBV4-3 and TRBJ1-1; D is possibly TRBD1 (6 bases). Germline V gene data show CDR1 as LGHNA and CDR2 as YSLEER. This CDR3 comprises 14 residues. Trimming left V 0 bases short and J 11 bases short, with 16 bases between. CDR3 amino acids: CASSQDLWGGKAFF. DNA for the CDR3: TGCGCCAGCAGCCAAGATCTCTGGGGGGGCAAGGCTTTCTTT.